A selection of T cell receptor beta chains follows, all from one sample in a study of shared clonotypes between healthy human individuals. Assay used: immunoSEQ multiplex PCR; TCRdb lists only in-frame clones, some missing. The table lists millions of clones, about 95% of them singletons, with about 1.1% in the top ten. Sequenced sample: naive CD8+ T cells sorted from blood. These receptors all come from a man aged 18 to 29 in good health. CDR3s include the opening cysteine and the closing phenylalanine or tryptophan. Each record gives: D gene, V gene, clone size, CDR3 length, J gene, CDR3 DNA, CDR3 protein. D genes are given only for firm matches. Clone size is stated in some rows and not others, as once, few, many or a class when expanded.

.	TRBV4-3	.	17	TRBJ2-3	TGCGCCAGCAGCCATGCAGTGGGGGACTCCAGCACAGATACGCAGTATTTT	CASSHAVGDSSTDTQYF
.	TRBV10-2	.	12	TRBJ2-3	TGCGCCAGCAGTGAGTTGATAGATACGCAGTATTTT	CASSELIDTQYF
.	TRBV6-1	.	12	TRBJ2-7	TGTGCCAGCAGTGACAGAGGCTACGAGCAGTACTTC	CASSDRGYEQYF
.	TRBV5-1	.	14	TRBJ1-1	TGCGCCAGCAGCATGACAGAGTTGAACACTGAAGCTTTCTTT	CASSMTELNTEAFF
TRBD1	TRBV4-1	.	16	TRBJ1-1	TGCGCCAGCAGCCAGGATGACAGGGGGCCCTACACTGAAGCTTTCTTT	CASSQDDRGPYTEAFF
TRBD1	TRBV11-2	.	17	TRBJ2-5	TGTGCCAGCAGCTTAGTATTATCCCGACAGGGGGCAGAGACCCAGTACTTC	CASSLVLSRQGAETQYF
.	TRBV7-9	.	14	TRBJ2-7	TGTGCCAGCAGCTACACCGGGACCTCCTACGAGCAGTACTTC	CASSYTGTSYEQYF
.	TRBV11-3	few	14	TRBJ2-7	TGTGCCAGCAGCCCACCGGGACCAGCCTACGAGCAGTACTTC	CASSPPGPAYEQYF
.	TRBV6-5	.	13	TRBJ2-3	TGTGCCAGCCGACTACCGTCCACAGATACGCAGTATTTT	CASRLPSTDTQYF
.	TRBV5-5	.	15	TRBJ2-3	TGTGCCAGCAGCTTTGCACAGGCGAGCACAGATACGCAGTATTTT	CASSFAQASTDTQYF
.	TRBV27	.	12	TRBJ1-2	TGTGCCAGCAGCCCCTCGGGCTATGGCTACACCTTC	CASSPSGYGYTF
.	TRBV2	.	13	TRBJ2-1	TGTGCCAGCAGCCCAGGACCCCACAATGAGCAGTTCTTC	CASSPGPHNEQFF
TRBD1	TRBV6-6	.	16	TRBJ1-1	TGTGCCAGCCTAAGCCCGGGACAGGCGAAGAACACTGAAGCTTTCTTT	CASLSPGQAKNTEAFF
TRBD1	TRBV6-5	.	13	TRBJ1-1	TGTGCCAGCGGCCAGGGGGGGGGCACTGAAGCTTTCTTT	CASGQGGGTEAFF
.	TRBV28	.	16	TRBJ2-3	TGTGCCAGCAGTTCCCCAAGGGGGGGGGTAATAGATACGCAGTATTTT	CASSSPRGGVIDTQYF
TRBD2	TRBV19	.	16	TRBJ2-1	TGTGCCAGTAGTATAGTGGCTAGCGGGAGGGGGAATGAGCAGTTCTTC	CASSIVASGRGNEQFF
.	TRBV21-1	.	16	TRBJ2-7	TGTGCCAGCAGCAATCCGGACCGTGGCGAGGCCTACGAGCAGTACTTC	CASSNPDRGEAYEQYF
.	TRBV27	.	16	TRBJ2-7	TGTGCCAGCAGTTTGATCACCGGCACAGGGACCTACGAGCAGTACTTC	CASSLITGTGTYEQYF
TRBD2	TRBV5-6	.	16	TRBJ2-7	TGTGCCAGCAGCTTGACTAGCGGGGGGACCACCTACGAGCAGTACTTC	CASSLTSGGTTYEQYF
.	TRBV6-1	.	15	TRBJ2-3	TGTGCCAGCAGTGAAGGGGCGGGGCCCACAGATACGCAGTATTTT	CASSEGAGPTDTQYF
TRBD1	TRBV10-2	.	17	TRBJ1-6	TGCGCCAGCAGTTCCACTACAGGGGGGACAGCAAATTCACCCCTCCACTTT	CASSSTTGGTANSPLHF
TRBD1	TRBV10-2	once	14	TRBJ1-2	TGCGCCAGCAAGCTGACAGGGGAAGGGTATGGCTACACCTTC	CASKLTGEGYGYTF
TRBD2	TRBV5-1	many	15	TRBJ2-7	TGCGCCAGCAGCTTGTGGGCCTCTAGCGGGTACGAGCAGTACTTC	CASSLWASSGYEQYF
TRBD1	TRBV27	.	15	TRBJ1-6	TGTGCCAGCAGTTTCAGGGGGGCTCTTAATTCACCCCTCCACTTT	CASSFRGALNSPLHF
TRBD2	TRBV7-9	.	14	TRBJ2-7	TGTGCCAGCACCCTCGGGGGGGACCCCTACGAGCAGTACTTC	CASTLGGDPYEQYF
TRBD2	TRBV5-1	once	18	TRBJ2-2	TGCGCCAGCAGCTCCCGAGGACTAGCGGGGGGGCGCACCGGGGAGCTGTTTTTT	CASSSRGLAGGRTGELFF
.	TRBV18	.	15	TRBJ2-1	TGTGCCAGCTCACCAACAGGGCCGCGAGATGTTGAGCAGTTCTTC	CASSPTGPRDVEQFF
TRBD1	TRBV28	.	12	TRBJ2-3	TGTGCCAGCAGTTCCACAGGGGGTACGCAGTATTTT	CASSSTGGTQYF
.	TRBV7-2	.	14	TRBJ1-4	TGTGCCAGCAGCTCACAGGGAATCAGTGAAAAACTGTTTTTT	CASSSQGISEKLFF
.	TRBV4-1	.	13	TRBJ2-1	TGCGCCAGCAGAGAACAGGGAAAGAGTGAGCAGTTCTTC	CASREQGKSEQFF
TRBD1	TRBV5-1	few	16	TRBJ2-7	TGCGCCAGCAGCTTGTGGGGCCCTACAGGGGACGGAGAGCAGTACTTC	CASSLWGPTGDGEQYF
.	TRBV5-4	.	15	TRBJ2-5	TGTGCCAGCAGCTTTCCGGGGGCTGGTCAAGAGACCCAGTACTTC	CASSFPGAGQETQYF
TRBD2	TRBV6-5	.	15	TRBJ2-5	TGTGCCAGCAGTTACTCTTTATCCGGGAGGGAGACCCAGTACTTC	CASSYSLSGRETQYF
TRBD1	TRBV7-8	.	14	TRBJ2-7	TGTGCCAGCAGCCCAGAGACAGGGGAAGGCGAGCAGTACTTC	CASSPETGEGEQYF
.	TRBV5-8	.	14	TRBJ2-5	TGTGCCAGCAGCTTTGCCGTGTACCAAGAGACCCAGTACTTC	CASSFAVYQETQYF
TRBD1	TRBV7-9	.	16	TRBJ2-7	TGTGCCAGCAGCTTAGTTAGGACAGGCCCGGAGGACGAGCAGTACTTC	CASSLVRTGPEDEQYF
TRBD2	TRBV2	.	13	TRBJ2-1	TGTGCCAGCCGACTAGCGGGGGCCAATGAGCAGTTCTTC	CASRLAGANEQFF
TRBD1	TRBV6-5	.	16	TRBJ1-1	TGTGCCAGCAGTTACGGGGACAGGGGAATGAACACTGAAGCTTTCTTT	CASSYGDRGMNTEAFF
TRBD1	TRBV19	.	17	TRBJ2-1	TGTGCCAGTAGTACCCCGGGACAGGGGATGACTTTCAATGAGCAGTTCTTC	CASSTPGQGMTFNEQFF
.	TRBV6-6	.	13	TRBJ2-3	TGTGCCAGCATCGGGGCTGGCACAGATACGCAGTATTTT	CASIGAGTDTQYF
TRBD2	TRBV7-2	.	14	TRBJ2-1	TGTGCCAGCAGCTCAAATGCCGGCGGGGGGGAGCAGTTCTTC	CASSSNAGGGEQFF
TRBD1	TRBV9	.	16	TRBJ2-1	TGTGCCAGCAGCGTAGGCACAGGGGGCATGTTCAATGAGCAGTTCTTC	CASSVGTGGMFNEQFF
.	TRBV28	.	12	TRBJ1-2	TGTGCCAGCACTGGGGAAAACTATGGCTACACCTTC	CASTGENYGYTF
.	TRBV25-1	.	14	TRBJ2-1	TGTGCCAGCAGTGAATTGTCCGGTTACAATGAGCAGTTCTTC	CASSELSGYNEQFF
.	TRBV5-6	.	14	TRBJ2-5	TGTGCCAGCAGCCTAGGACAGCCTGTGGAGACCCAGTACTTC	CASSLGQPVETQYF
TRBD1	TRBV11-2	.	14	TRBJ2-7	TGTGCCAGCAGCTTAGGGACAGGGGCAGCCGAGCAGTACTTC	CASSLGTGAAEQYF
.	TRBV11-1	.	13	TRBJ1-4	TGTGCCAGCAATAGGAGGGTCTGGGGAAAACTGTTTTTT	CASNRRVWGKLFF
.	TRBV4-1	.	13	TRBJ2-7	TGCGCCAGCAGCCAAACGGACGGCTACGAGCAGTACTTC	CASSQTDGYEQYF
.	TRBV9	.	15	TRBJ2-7	TGTGCCAGCAGCGTAGCTGGCCTACTAGGGCACGAGCAGTACTTC	CASSVAGLLGHEQYF
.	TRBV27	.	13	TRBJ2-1	TGTGCCAGCACTGGGGATTCCAACAATGAGCAGTTCTTC	CASTGDSNNEQFF
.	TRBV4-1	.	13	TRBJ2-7	TGCGCCAGCAGCCAGGCACAGTCCTACGAGCAGTACTTC	CASSQAQSYEQYF
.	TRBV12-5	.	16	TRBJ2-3	TGTGCTAGTGGTTTGGTGGGGCTAGCTATCACAGATACGCAGTATTTT	CASGLVGLAITDTQYF
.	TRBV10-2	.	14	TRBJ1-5	TGCGCCAGCAGCCCTACAGGCCTCAATCAGCCCCAGCATTTT	CASSPTGLNQPQHF
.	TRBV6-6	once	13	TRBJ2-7	TGTGCCAGCATTTCCATTTCCTCCTACGAGCAGTACTTC	CASISISSYEQYF
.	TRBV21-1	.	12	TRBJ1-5	TGTGCCAGCAGCAAAAAGCGGGAGCCCCAGCATTTT	CASSKKREPQHF